This TCR beta chain was recovered during a study of blood T cell repertoires in COVID-19. In the study overall: Specimens from acute and convalescent COVID-19 originated in the United States, Italy and Spain. Nucleic acid was either cDNA or gDNA, and it came from T cells, B-cell-depleted T cells, or PBMCs.

While infection was still active, Seattle patients were enrolled and then followed longitudinally. Per the authors' pipeline: Researchers report that nucleated cell counts were estimated from reference gene primer amplification. TCRdb's table, derived via immunoSEQ multiplex PCR, lists solely in-frame clones and lacks some. The V and J calls and clone size are taken from that table; D and trimming were inferred from the DNA. In the table there are about 170,000 clones, 82% of which are singletons. The sample was peripheral blood. This sequence was found in a woman in her forties with COVID-19, enrolled during active disease.

This CDR3 reads CASSREPGLAKNIQYF. CDR3 DNA sequence: TGCGCCAGCAGTCGCGAACCTGGACTAGCCAAAAACATTCAGTACTTC. V and J are TRBV4-1 and TRBJ2-4; D is perhaps TRBD2 (5 bases). CDR3 length: 16 residues. Germline V lookup: CDR1 MGHRA, CDR2 YSYEKL. The V end lost 6 bases, the J end lost 0 bases, and 15 bases lay between the germline ends.